This T cell receptor (beta chain) was identified during a study of T cells in Graves' hyperthyroidism and ophthalmopathy. TCR beta CDR3 sequences were amplified from RNA transcripts. Primed by the HTBI set, a first-round RT-PCR was run on the TCR CDR3. TCRdb reprocessed the multiplex PCR reads with MiXCR, giving one entry per CDR3 protein. The profile covers 600,000 to 650,000 distinct CDR3 sequences, with roughly 17% appearing a single time and less than 4.5% taken by the ten largest. A word on this clonotype: Its antigen is currently unknown.

Findings and caveats of the study: The authors' 13 V-J model separated ophthalmopathy from stable hyperthyroidism.

This CDR3 is 15 amino acids long. V gave up 6 bases and J gave up 12 bases; unmatched junction bases: 14. Germline V gene lookup returns CDR1 KGHDR and CDR2 SFDVKD. This chain connects TRBV24-1 to TRBJ2-3, with 10 bases lining up with TRBD2. The sequenced sample consisted of blood. This sequence was found in a woman in her thirties with Graves' hyperthyroidism. CDR3 coding DNA: TGTGCCACCAGTCGGGCTACTAGCGGGGCCGGATCTCAGTATTTT. Encoded protein: CATSRATSGAGSQYF.